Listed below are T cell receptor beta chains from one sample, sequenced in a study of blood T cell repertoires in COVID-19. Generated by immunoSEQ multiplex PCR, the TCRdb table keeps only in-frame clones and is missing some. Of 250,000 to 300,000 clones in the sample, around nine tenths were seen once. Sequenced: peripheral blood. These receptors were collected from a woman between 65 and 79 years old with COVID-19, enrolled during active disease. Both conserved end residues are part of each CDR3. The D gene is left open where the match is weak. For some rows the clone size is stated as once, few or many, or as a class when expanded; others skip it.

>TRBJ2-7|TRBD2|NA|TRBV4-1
CASSRSSGLADSYEQYF
TGCGCCAGCAGCCGCAGTAGCGGACTAGCGGACTCCTACGAGCAGTACTTC
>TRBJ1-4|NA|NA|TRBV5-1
CASSPGRGAQIEKLFF
TGCGCCAGCAGCCCGGGGAGGGGGGCCCAAATTGAAAAACTGTTTTTT
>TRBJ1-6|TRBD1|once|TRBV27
CASSSQQGYNSPLHF
TGTGCCAGCAGTTCTCAACAGGGGTATAATTCACCCCTCCACTTT
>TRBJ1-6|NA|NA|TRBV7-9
CASSQGIYNSPLHF
TGTGCCAGCAGCCAGGGGATTTATAATTCACCCCTCCACTTT
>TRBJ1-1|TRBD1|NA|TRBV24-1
CATRPGQGGYTEAFF
TGTGCCACCCGACCAGGACAGGGCGGGTACACTGAAGCTTTCTTT
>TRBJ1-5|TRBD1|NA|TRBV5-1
CASSLGTGNQPQHF
TGCGCCAGCAGCTTGGGGACAGGGAATCAGCCCCAGCATTTT
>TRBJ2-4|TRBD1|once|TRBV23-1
CASSQPPRTGEIAKNIQYF
TGCGCCAGCAGTCAACCCCCGAGGACAGGGGAAATAGCCAAAAACATTCAGTACTTC
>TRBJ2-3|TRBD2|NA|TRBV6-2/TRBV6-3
CASSYSRGPRGGRTDTQYF
TGTGCCAGCAGTTACTCGAGAGGCCCCCGGGGGGGCCGTACAGATACGCAGTATTTT
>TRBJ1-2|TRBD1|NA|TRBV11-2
CASSSETGDYGYTF
TGTGCCAGCAGCTCGGAGACAGGGGACTATGGCTACACCTTC
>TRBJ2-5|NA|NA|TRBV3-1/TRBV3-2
CASSQDLKDSWKTQYF
TGTGCCAGCAGCCAAGATCTGAAGGACTCCTGGAAGACCCAGTACTTC
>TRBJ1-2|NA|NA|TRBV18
CASSPSGDNYGYTF
TGTGCCAGCTCACCGTCGGGGGACAACTATGGCTACACCTTC
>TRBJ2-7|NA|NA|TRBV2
CASRAGTFHEQYF
TGTGCCAGCAGAGCCGGGACATTCCACGAGCAGTACTTC
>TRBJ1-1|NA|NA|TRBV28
CASSFSGQRSAEAFF
TGTGCCAGCAGTTTCTCCGGACAGCGGTCGGCTGAAGCTTTCTTT
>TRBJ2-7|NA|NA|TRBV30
CAYTSVLAPIYEQYF
TGTGCCTATACGAGTGTGTTAGCGCCAATCTACGAGCAGTACTTC
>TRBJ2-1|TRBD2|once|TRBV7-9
CASSLAGGSGYEQFF
TGTGCCAGCAGCTTAGCGGGAGGTAGCGGGTATGAGCAGTTCTTC
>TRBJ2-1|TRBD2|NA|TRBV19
CAPLTSGDGEQFF
TGTGCCCCCCTGACTAGCGGGGACGGGGAGCAGTTCTTC
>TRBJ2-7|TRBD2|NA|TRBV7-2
CASSLERSSGGSYEQYF
TGTGCCAGCAGCTTAGAGAGGTCCTCGGGGGGTTCCTACGAGCAGTACTTC
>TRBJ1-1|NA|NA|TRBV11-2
CASSFTPTGLMNTEAFF
TGTGCCAGCAGCTTTACCCCGACAGGCCTAATGAACACTGAAGCTTTCTTT
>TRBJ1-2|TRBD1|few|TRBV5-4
CASSLEYRGAVGYTF
TGTGCCAGCAGCTTGGAGTACAGGGGCGCGGTAGGCTACACCTTC
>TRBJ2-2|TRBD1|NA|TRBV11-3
CASSFGTGLGELFF
TGTGCCAGCAGCTTCGGGACAGGGCTCGGGGAGCTGTTTTTT
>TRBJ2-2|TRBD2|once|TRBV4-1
CASGRGGGELFF
TGCGCCAGCGGCCGGGGGGGCGGGGAGCTGTTTTTT
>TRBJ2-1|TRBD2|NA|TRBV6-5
CASTSLAGEHNEQFF
TGTGCCAGCACCTCACTAGCGGGAGAGCACAATGAGCAGTTCTTC
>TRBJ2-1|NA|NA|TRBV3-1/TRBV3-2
CASSQELMTVYNEQFF
TGTGCCAGCAGCCAAGAATTGATGACAGTCTACAATGAGCAGTTCTTC
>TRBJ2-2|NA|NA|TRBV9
CASSVIPGHTGELFF
TGTGCCAGCAGCGTAATCCCAGGTCACACCGGGGAGCTGTTTTTT
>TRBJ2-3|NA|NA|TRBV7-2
CASSSKQGPDTQYF
TGTGCCAGCAGCTCAAAACAGGGACCAGATACGCAGTATTTT
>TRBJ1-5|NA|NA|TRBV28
CASSHGRTGFSNQPQHF
TGTGCCAGCAGTCACGGTCGTACAGGTTTTAGCAATCAGCCCCAGCATTTT